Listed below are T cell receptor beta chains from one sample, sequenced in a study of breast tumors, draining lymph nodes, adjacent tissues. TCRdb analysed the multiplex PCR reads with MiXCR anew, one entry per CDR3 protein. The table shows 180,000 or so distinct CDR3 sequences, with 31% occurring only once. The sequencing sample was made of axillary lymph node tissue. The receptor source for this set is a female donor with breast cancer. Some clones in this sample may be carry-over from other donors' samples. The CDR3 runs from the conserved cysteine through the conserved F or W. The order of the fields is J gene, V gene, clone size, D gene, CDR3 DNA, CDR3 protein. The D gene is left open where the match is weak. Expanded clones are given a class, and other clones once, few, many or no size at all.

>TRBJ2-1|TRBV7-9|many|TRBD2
TGTGCCAGCAGCTCGGGACTAGCGGGAGCCGTCTCTGAGCAGTTCTTC
CASSSGLAGAVSEQFF
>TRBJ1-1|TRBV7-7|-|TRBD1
TGTGCTAGCAGCACAAACAGGGGAAAGGGCACTGAAGCTTTCTTT
CASSTNRGKGTEAFF
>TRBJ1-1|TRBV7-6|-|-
TGTGCCAGCAGCTTACCCTCGGACGGGGAAGCTTTCTTT
CASSLPSDGEAFF
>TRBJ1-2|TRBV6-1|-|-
TGTGCCAGCAGTGAAAGGGTGTCGGGTGGCTACACCTTC
CASSERVSGGYTF
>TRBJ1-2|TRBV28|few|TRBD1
TGTGCCAGTTGGGGAGTCCAGGGGGCGCGACTGGGGGGCTACACCTTC
CASWGVQGARLGGYTF
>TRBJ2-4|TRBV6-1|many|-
TGTGCCAGCAGTGAAGGGTGGACAGTAGCCAAAAACATTCAGTACTTC
CASSEGWTVAKNIQYF
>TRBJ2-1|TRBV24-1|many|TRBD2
TGTGCCACCAGTGATTTGGGGACTAGCGGGTTGAATGAGCAGTTCTTC
CATSDLGTSGLNEQFF
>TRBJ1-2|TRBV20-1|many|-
TGCAGTGCTAGCCATGACTATGGCTACACCTTC
CSASHDYGYTF
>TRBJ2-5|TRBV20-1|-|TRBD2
TGCAGTGCTAGAGATCCGACTAGCGGGGGGACCAGGGCCCAGTACTTC
CSARDPTSGGTRAQYF
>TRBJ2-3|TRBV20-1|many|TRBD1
TGCAGTACGGGGACAGGGGGGTTCACAGATACGCAGTATTTT
CSTGTGGFTDTQYF
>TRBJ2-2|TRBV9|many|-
TGTGCCAGCAGCGCCAGGGGGAACACCGGGGAGCTGTTTTTT
CASSARGNTGELFF
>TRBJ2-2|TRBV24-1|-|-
TGTGCCACCAGAGGGGAGGACACCGGGGAGCTGTTTTTT
CATRGEDTGELFF
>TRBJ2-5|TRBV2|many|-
TGTGCCAGCAGCGGGAGCCGTCGGGAGACCCAGTACTTC
CASSGSRRETQYF
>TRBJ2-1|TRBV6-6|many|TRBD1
TGTGCCAGCAGTTACTCGACAGGGTCCGGCAATGAGCAGTTCTTC
CASSYSTGSGNEQFF
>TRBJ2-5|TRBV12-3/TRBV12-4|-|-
TGTGCCAGCAGCCCAGCAGGAGAAGGAGAGACCCAGTACTTC
CASSPAGEGETQYF
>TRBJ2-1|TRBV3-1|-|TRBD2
TGTGCCAGCAGCCAGGGTCTAGCGGGAGTTGGGGGTGAGCAGTTCTTC
CASSQGLAGVGGEQFF
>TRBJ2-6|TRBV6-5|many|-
TGTGCCAGCAGTCACGGGTCCTCTGGGGCCAACGTCCTGACTTTC
CASSHGSSGANVLTF
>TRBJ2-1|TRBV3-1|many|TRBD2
TGTGCCAGCAGCCAATCACTAGCGGGAGTAGGTGGGCAGTTCTTC
CASSQSLAGVGGQFF
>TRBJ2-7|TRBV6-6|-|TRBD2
TGTGCCAGCAGTTACTACAGAACACCAAAAGGACTAGCGGGAGGCCCAACTTTCTACGAGCAGTACTTC
CASSYYRTPKGLAGGPTFYEQYF
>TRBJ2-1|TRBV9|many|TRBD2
TGTGCCAGCAGCGTCCAGGCGGGGGGGTTCTACAATGAGCAGTTCTTC
CASSVQAGGFYNEQFF
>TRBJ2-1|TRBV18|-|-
TGTGCCAGCTCACCTACAGAGGTGGGGTACAATGAGCAGTTCTTC
CASSPTEVGYNEQFF
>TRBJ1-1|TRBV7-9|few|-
TGTGCCAGCAGCTTCGAGGGGCTGAGGGCTTTCTTT
CASSFEGLRAFF
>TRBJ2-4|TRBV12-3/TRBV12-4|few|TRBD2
TGTGCCAGCAGCCCGGGGACTAGCGGGACTTTAGCCAAAAACATTCAGTACTTC
CASSPGTSGTLAKNIQYF
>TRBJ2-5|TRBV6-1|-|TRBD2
TGTGCCAGCAGTCAAACTAGCGGGAGAGGGGAGGCCCAGTACTTC
CASSQTSGRGEAQYF
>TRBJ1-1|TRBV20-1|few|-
TGCAGTGCTAGCGGGAAGGCAGGGAGGACTGAAGCTTTCTTT
CSASGKAGRTEAFF
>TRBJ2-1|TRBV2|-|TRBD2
TGTGCCAGCAGTGAAAGAGCGGGGGGAACTTACAATGAGCAGTTCTTC
CASSERAGGTYNEQFF
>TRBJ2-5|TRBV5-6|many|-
TGTGCCAGCAGCCCCGGGACCGACAGGTCCGAGGGAGAGACCCAGTACTTC
CASSPGTDRSEGETQYF
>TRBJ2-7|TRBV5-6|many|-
TGTGCCAGCAGCTTAACAGGGATCACCTACGAGCAGTACTTC
CASSLTGITYEQYF
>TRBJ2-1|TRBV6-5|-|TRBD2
TGTGCCAGCAGTCACGAGGGAGGGCGCTCCTACAATGAGCAGTTCTTC
CASSHEGGRSYNEQFF
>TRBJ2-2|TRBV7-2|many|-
TGTGCCAGCAGCTTAGTATTGAACACCGGGGAGCTGTTTTTT
CASSLVLNTGELFF
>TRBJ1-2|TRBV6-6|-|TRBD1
TGTGCCAGCAGTCTGGACAGGGCAAAGGGCTACACCTTC
CASSLDRAKGYTF
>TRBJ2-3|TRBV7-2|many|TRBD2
TGTGCCAGCAGCTTAGCGAGGGGTAGCGGGAGTTATACGCAGTATTTT
CASSLARGSGSYTQYF
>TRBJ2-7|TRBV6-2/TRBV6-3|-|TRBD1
TGTGCCAGCAGTCCGGGACAGATCTACGAGCAGTACTTC
CASSPGQIYEQYF
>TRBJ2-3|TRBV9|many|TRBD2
TGTGCCAGCAGCGTAGTGTATGGGGGGGGAGATACGCAGTATTTT
CASSVVYGGGDTQYF
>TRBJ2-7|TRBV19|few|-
TGTGCCAGTAGTGTACAGGGATACGAGCAGTACTTC
CASSVQGYEQYF
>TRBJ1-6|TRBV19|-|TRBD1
TGTGCCAGTAATTGCGGGACAGGGAGATCACCCTTCCACTTT
CASNCGTGRSPFHF
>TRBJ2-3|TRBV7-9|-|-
TGTGCCAGCAGCTTAGGCGCATCTTGCACAGATACGCACTATTTT
CASSLGASCTDTHYF
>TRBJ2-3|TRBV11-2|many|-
TGTGCCAGCAGCTTATACGGACAGCCAAACACAGATACGCAGTATTTT
CASSLYGQPNTDTQYF
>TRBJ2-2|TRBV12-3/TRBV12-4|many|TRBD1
TGTGCCAGCGTGGGGGACAGGAATGTCGGGGAGCTGTTTTTT
CASVGDRNVGELFF
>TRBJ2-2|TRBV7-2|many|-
TGTGCCAGCAGCTTAGTGGCCCAGGGAGAGCTGTTTTTT
CASSLVAQGELFF
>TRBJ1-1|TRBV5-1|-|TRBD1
TGCGCCAGCAGCTTGGACAGGGGGATAGACACTGAAGCTTTCTTT
CASSLDRGIDTEAFF
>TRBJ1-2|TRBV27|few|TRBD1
TGTGCCAGCAGTTCGGCAGGGGGGAGCTATGGCTACACCTTC
CASSSAGGSYGYTF
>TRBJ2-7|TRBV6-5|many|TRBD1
TGTGCCAGCAGTTCCCCGGGACAGGGCTACGAGCAGTACTTC
CASSSPGQGYEQYF
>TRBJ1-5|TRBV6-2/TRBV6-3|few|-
TGTGCCAGCAGTCAACAGAGTTATCGGCCCCAGCATTTT
CASSQQSYRPQHF
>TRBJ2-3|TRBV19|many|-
TGTGCCAGTAACCGGCGACTAGAGGCAGATACGCAGTATTTT
CASNRRLEADTQYF
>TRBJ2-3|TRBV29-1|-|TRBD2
TGCAGCTATAGCGGGAGAAATACGCAGTATTTT
CSYSGRNTQYF
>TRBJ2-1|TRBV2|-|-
TGTGCCAGCGGGAGAATGTACAATGAGCAGTTCTTC
CASGRMYNEQFF
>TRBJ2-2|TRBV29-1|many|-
TGCAGCTTTTACAGTGCGAACACCGGGGAGCTGTTTTTT
CSFYSANTGELFF